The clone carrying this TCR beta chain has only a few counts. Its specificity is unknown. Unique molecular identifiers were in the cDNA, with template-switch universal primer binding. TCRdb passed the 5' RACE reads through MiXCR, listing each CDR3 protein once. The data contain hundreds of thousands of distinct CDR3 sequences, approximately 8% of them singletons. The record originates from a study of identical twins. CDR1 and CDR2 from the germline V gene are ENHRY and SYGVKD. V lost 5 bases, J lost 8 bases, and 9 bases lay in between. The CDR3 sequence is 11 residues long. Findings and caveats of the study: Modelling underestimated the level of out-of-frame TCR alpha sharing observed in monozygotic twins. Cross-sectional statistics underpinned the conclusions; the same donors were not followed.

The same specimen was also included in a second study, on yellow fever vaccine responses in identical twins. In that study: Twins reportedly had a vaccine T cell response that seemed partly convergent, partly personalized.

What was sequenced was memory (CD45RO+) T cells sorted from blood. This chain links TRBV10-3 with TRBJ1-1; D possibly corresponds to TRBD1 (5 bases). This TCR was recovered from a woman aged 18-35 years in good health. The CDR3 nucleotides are TGTGCCATCAGTCGGGGGGGGGAAGCTTTCTTT. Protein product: CAISRGGEAFF.